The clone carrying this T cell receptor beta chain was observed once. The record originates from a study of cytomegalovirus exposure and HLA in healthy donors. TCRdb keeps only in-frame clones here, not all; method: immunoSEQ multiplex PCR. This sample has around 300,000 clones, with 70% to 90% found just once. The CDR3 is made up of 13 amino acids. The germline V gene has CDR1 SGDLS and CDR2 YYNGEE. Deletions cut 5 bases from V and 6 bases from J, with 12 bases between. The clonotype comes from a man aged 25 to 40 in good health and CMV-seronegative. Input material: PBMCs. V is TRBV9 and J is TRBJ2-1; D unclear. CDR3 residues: CASSGSSTNEQFF. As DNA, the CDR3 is TGTGCCAGCAGTGGCAGTTCCACCAATGAGCAGTTCTTC.